This entry features one T cell receptor (beta chain) sequence. Its antigen is unknown. Base qualities are not provided; no much larger clone lies one nucleotide away. CDR1 and CDR2 were assigned from the germline V gene as MNHEY and SVGAGI. At the junction V is shortened by 3 bases and J by 5 bases; bases outside the gene matches: 7. There are 16 amino acids in the CDR3, from cysteine to phenylalanine inclusive. Left in the record is the CDR3 DNA by itself, 48 bases read in frame from the first base. This record comes from a study of T-cell memory formation after mild COVID-19 (dated by TCRdb to about 2021). Turning to the overall study: TCR sequence clusters from the two donors were largely donor specific. In two donors, T-cell clones that expanded and contracted after mild COVID-19 were followed by sequencing TCRalpha and TCRbeta repertoires longitudinally. The cohort comprised two young, previously healthy adult volunteers, one female and one male.

Study-wide findings and limitations: Contracting CD4+ clones appeared mostly in the CM and EM memory subsets, whereas CD8+ clones were enriched in EMRA. SARS-CoV-2 specificity was not confirmed for the second-wave clones peaking on day 37. Some responding clones were detected in pre-infection memory, which suggested that pre-existing cross-reactive memory T cells had joined the SARS-CoV-2 response. Clones that contracted from day 15 to 85 showed balanced CD4/CD8 phenotypes, whereas a second wave of clones that expanded from day 15 to 37 leaned towards CD4+. Only two mild cases were covered by the study, and larger cohorts that include severe cases with pre-infection samples were considered necessary.

PBMCs were isolated by Ficoll-Paque density gradient centrifugation. Sequencing was carried out with an Illumina NovaSeq 6000. TCRalpha and TCRbeta cDNA libraries were built by 5'RACE with constant-segment primers, adding sample barcodes and unique molecular identifiers. Trizol reagent was used to extract RNA from every sample. Libraries were amplified in two PCR steps, with a second sample barcode and Illumina TruSeq adapters added in the second step. Libraries were sequenced on an Illumina NovaSeq with 2 x 150 bp paired-end reads. The authors' analysis ran thus. Reads were demultiplexed and collapsed into UMI-guided consensus sequences with migec v1.2.7. Using mixcr v2.1.11, UMI consensuses were aligned to TRA and TRB V and J templates and then assembled into clonotypes. Expanded or contracted clonotypes were those called significant by both edgeR and NoisET, with noise models trained on biological replicates. For edgeR calls, a false discovery rate-adjusted p below 0.01 and a log2 fold-change threshold of 1 were applied. As an exploratory analysis of dynamics, max-normalized trajectories of the 1000 most abundant clonotypes were examined by PCA with hierarchical clustering. Separately sequenced CD4+ and CD8+ repertoires were used to assign the CD4 or CD8 phenotype of responding clones. The public reads were run again by TCRdb, first through fastp at Q25 and then through MiXCR, and only productive beta chains were kept. Rows with a matching CDR3 protein are joined into one entry that keeps the most common DNA and genes. TCRdb, rather than the study authors, made the V and J calls. The table for this sample lists about 200,000 distinct CDR3 sequences; 9% to 10% of them were counted only once. Roughly 3.5% of the sample is in the top ten clones.

The V and J genes are TRBV6-5 and TRBJ2-2; 9 nucleotides in the junction match TRBD1. The source of this sequence is a man between 18 and 35 years old who had mild COVID-19 (a few samples of this study predate the infection). The sample titles of this study are shuffled in the database, so cell type and time point are left out; the donor was told from shared clones. Sequencing was performed on PBMCs or a T cell subset sorted from them (not recorded which). The CDR3: CASSYRTGAGTGELFF. Read as DNA, the sequence is TGTGCCAGCAGTTATAGGACAGGGGCGGGTACCGGGGAGCTGTTTTTT.